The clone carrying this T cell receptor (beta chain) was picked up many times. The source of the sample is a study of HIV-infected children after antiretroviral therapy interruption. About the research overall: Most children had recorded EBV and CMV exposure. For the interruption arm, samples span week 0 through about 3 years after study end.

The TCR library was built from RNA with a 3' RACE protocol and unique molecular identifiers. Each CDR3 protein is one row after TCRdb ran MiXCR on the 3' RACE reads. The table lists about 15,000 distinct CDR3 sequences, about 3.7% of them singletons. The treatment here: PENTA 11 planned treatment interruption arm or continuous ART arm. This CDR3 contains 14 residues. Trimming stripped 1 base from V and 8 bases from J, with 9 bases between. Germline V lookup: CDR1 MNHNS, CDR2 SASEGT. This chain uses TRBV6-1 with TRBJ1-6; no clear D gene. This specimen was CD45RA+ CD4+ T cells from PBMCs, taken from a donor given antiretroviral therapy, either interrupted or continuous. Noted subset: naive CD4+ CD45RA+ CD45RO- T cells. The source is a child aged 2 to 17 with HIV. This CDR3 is CASSEVDGDSPLHF. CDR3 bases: TGTGCCAGCAGTGAAGTGGATGGAGATTCACCCCTCCACTTT.